This passage covers 32 T cell receptor beta chains from one sample sequenced in a study of blood T cells in healthy people across ages. The use of a sample-barcoded 5' primer and a J-beta primer mix characterized a second PCR of roughly 6 to 12 cycles. A single record per CDR3 protein comes from TCRdb applying MiXCR to the 5' RACE reads. The sample lists roughly 1,300,000 distinct CDR3 sequences, approximately 63% seen once, with about 6.3% in the top ten. The sequencing sample was made of blood. These receptors were taken from a man between 18 and 35 years old in good health.

This clonotype was detected once. V and J are TRBV9 and TRBJ2-5; no clear D. Looked up from germline, CDR1 is SGDLS and CDR2 is YYNGEE. The ends were cut back, 0 bases at V and 2 bases at J, with 11 bases in the middle. The CDR3 totals 15 residues. The CDR3 here is CASSVEAALQETQYF. In DNA form, the CDR3 reads TGTGCCAGCAGCGTAGAGGCAGCATTACAAGAGACCCAGTACTTC. The complete variable domain, with remaining parts taken from reference TRBV9 and TRBJ2-5, reads DSGVTQTPKHLITATGQRVTLRCSPRSGDLSVYWYQQSLDQGLQFLIQYYNGEERAKGNILERFSAQQFPDLHSELNLSSLELGDSALYFCASSVEAALQETQYFGPGTRLLVL.

The chain carries TRBV4-2 and TRBJ1-6; 9 nucleotides agree with TRBD1. V shed 0 bases and J 8 bases; nucleotides not matched to a gene: 5. Germline V gene lookup returns CDR1 LGHNA and CDR2 YNFKEQ. The CDR3 has 16 amino acids. The CDR3 protein is CASSQDLQGAYSPLHF. CDR3 nucleotides: TGTGCCAGCAGCCAAGACCTACAGGGGGCGTATTCACCCCTCCACTTT.

This clonotype appeared a single time. V usage is TRBV5-1 and J usage is TRBJ1-1; D is undetermined. Germline lookup yields CDR1 SGHRS and CDR2 YFSETQ. The CDR3 runs to 18 residues. Trimming stripped 0 bases from V and 1 base from J, with 19 bases between. CDR3: CASSLDEWREGRNTEAFF. Written as DNA, the CDR3 is TGCGCCAGCAGCTTGGACGAGTGGCGGGAAGGTAGGAACACTGAAGCTTTCTTT.

The chain recombines TRBV14 with TRBJ2-3; the match to TRBD2 covers 12 bases. The germline V gene encodes CDR1 SGHDN and CDR2 FVKESK. Trimming removed 0 bases from V and 6 bases from J; junction bases left unmatched: 7. This CDR3 region has 17 residues. CDR3 protein: CASSQDPSGRGLDTQYF. The CDR3 nucleotides read TGTGCCAGCAGCCAAGATCCTAGCGGGAGGGGATTGGATACGCAGTATTTT.

This clonotype was recorded a few times. J is TRBJ1-1 and V is TRBV29-1; 7 bases align to TRBD1. Germline CDR1 and CDR2: SQVTM and ANQGSEA. The CDR3 loop spans 14 amino acids. V lost 1 base and J lost 4; bases outside the gene matches: 6. CDR3 nucleotides: TGCAGCGTTGAAGTCCAAAACAGGGGCACTGAAGCTTTCTTT. It encodes CSVEVQNRGTEAFF.

The genes are TRBV6-5 and TRBJ2-7; TRBD2 might be the D (5 bases). Germline-derived CDR1 and CDR2 are MNHEY and SVGAGI. V lost 4 bases to trimming and J lost 0 bases, with 16 bases between them. CDR3 length: 16 residues. CDR3 sequence (DNA): TGTGCCAGCAGTTCCTTCGACTACCTGACCTCCTACGAGCAGTACTTC. Translation gives CASSSFDYLTSYEQYF.

The chain joins TRBV5-1 to TRBJ1-1; D unclear. The V end was cut by 2 bases, the J end by 0 bases, with 11 bases between. Looked up from germline, CDR1 is SGHRS and CDR2 is YFSETQ. This CDR3 is 15 amino acids long. The CDR3 DNA reads TGCGCCAGCAGCTTTTGGGGTTACATGAACACTGAAGCTTTCTTT. Residues: CASSFWGYMNTEAFF.

V is TRBV30 and J is TRBJ2-7; 10 bases agree with TRBD1. CDR3 length equals 14 residues. The trim removed 4 bases at V and 4 bases at J, leaving 7 bases unmatched. The germline CDR1 and CDR2 sequences are GTSNPN and SVGIG (reference sequence). The DNA of the CDR3 is TGTGCCTGGATTTCCGGGACAGGGGAATACGAGCAGTACTTC. The encoded protein is CAWISGTGEYEQYF.

This rearrangement joins TRBV6-5 to TRBJ1-1, with no clear D. CDR1 and CDR2 from the germline V gene are MNHEY and SVGAGI. V lost 2 bases, J lost 6 bases, and 22 bases lay in between. This CDR3 region has 17 residues. CDR3: CASSYSSAPAKIAEAFF. In DNA form, the CDR3 reads TGTGCCAGCAGTTACAGCTCCGCCCCCGCCAAAATAGCTGAAGCTTTCTTT.

This clonotype was counted once. The CDR3 nucleotides read TGTGCCAGCGCTTCCTACAGCTACGAGCAGTACTTC. As protein: CASASYSYEQYF. The rearrangement uses TRBV11-2 and TRBJ2-1, with D hard to call. The DNA end lines up better with TRBJ2-7; the J call may be wrong. The CDR3 consists of 12 residues. The germline V gene has CDR1 SGHAT and CDR2 FQNNGV.

J is TRBJ1-1 and V is TRBV7-2; D unclear. The CDR3 spans 12 residues. Trimming removed 7 bases from V and 7 bases from J, with 13 bases in between. Germline-derived CDR1 and CDR2 are SGHTA and FQGNSA. The CDR3 region has the DNA TGTGCCAGCAACCGACCGAATGGTGAAGCTTTCTTT. Amino acid sequence: CASNRPNGEAFF.

In its sample, this clonotype was seen a few times. The rearrangement uses TRBV29-1 and TRBJ2-7; 9 bases agree with TRBD1. The germline V gene encodes CDR1 SQVTM and CDR2 ANQGSEA. V trimming: 7 bases; J trimming: 6 bases; junction bases outside the gene matches: 10. The CDR3 consists of 13 residues. The CDR3 region is CSGRDRELGEQYF. The DNA for the CDR3 is TGCAGCGGAAGGGACAGGGAGTTGGGCGAGCAGTACTTC.

This clonotype was seen more than once but under ten times. CDR3 amino acids: CSARGVRTRVWEQYF. CDR3 bases: TGCAGTGCTAGAGGGGTCCGGACGCGAGTGTGGGAGCAGTACTTC. This chain uses TRBV20-1 with TRBJ2-1; D is undetermined. The DNA end is a closer match to TRBJ2-7, so the J assignment may be wrong. The CDR3 is 15 amino acids. The V gene's germline CDR1 is DFQATT and CDR2 SNEGSKA (reference sequence).

The chain carries TRBV28 and TRBJ2-4; D perhaps matches TRBD1 (6 bases). This CDR3 is 13 amino acids long. The germline V and J ends were trimmed by 11 bases and 0 bases, with 11 bases remaining between them. Germline V gene lookup returns CDR1 MDHEN and CDR2 SYDVKM. CDR3 residues: CASVDRAKNIQYF. The CDR3 DNA follows: TGTGCCTCCGTGGACAGAGCCAAAAACATTCAGTACTTC. Supplemented by reference TRBV28 and TRBJ2-4, the full variable domain reads DVKVTQSSRYLVKRTGEKVFLECVQDMDHENMFWYRQDPGLGLRLIYFSYDVKMKEKGDIPEGYSVSREKKERFSLILESASTNQTSMYLCASVDRAKNIQYFGAGTRLSVL.

This clonotype was recorded a few times. The CDR3 DNA is TGTGCCAGCAGTCGCGACATAGCCTACGAGCAGTACTTC. It specifies CASSRDIAYEQYF. The V call is TRBV6-6, the J call TRBJ2-7; D gene unclear. V was shortened by 5 bases and J by 2 bases, with 10 bases between the two germline ends. Germline CDR1 reads MNHNY; CDR2 reads SVGAGI (reference sequence). The CDR3 length is 13 residues.

CDR3 in amino acids: CATSRALEVTDTQYF. CDR3 in DNA: TGTGCCACCAGCAGAGCGTTAGAGGTAACAGATACGCAGTATTTT. V gene TRBV15 combines with J gene TRBJ2-3; D unresolved. Germline values: CDR1 LNHNV, CDR2 YYDKDF (reference sequence). The CDR3 consists of 15 residues. The ends were cut back, 1 base at V and 3 bases at J, with 11 bases in the middle. The full variable domain, in which reference TRBV15 and TRBJ2-3 provide the parts outside the CDR3, is DAMVIQNPRYQVTQFGKPVTLSCSQTLNHNVMYWYQQKSSQAPKLLFHYYDKDFNNEADTPDNFQSRRPNTSFCFLDIRSPGLGDTAMYLCATSRALEVTDTQYFGPGTRLTVL.

The chain uses TRBV6-5 and TRBJ1-4, with TRBD1 matching 10 bases. This CDR3 is 21 amino acids long. With V trimmed by 0 bases and J by 5 bases, 18 bases remained unmatched. CDR1 is MNHEY and CDR2 is SVGAGI in the germline V gene. Here the CDR3 DNA reads TGTGCCAGCAGTTACTCCCAACCCCCCGGGACAGGGGCTCTTCCGAATGAAAAACTGTTTTTT. Translating gives CASSYSQPPGTGALPNEKLFF.

The chain couples TRBV4-2 to TRBJ2-3; D gene uncertain. V lost 0 bases, J lost 0 bases, and 10 bases lay in between. In germline, CDR1 is LGHNA, CDR2 YNFKEQ. This CDR3 region has 16 residues. CDR3 nucleotides: TGTGCCAGCAGCCAAGAACCTCTTTCTAGCACAGATACGCAGTATTTT. Translating gives CASSQEPLSSTDTQYF.

The rearrangement links TRBV5-5 to TRBJ1-1; D ambiguous. Trimming took off 4 bases at V and 5 bases at J, with 15 bases between the two ends. This CDR3 has 14 residues. In germline, CDR1 is SGHKS, CDR2 YYEKEE (reference sequence). The CDR3 bases are TGTGCCAGCAGCCTACGGAGGGAGTGGACTGAAGCTTTCTTT. Protein sequence: CASSLRREWTEAFF.

In DNA form, the CDR3 reads TGTGCCAGCAGCCCCGACGGAGATCTTGGCTACACCTTC. Amino acid sequence: CASSPDGDLGYTF. J is TRBJ1-2 and V is TRBV6-5, with D hard to call. Per the germline V gene, CDR1 is MNHEY and CDR2 is SVGAGI. The CDR3 loop spans 13 amino acids. Trimming cost V 6 bases and J 7 bases, with 15 bases left between them.

This clonotype was seen a few times. The genes are TRBV4-1 and TRBJ2-1; 10 bases are a match to TRBD2. V lost 1 base to trimming and J lost 8 bases; unmatched junction nucleotides: 8. The CDR3 sequence is 16 residues long. Germline lookup yields CDR1 MGHRA and CDR2 YSYEKL. Here the CDR3 reads CASSQGASGRVDEQFF. CDR3 sequence (DNA): TGCGCCAGCAGCCAAGGCGCTAGCGGGAGAGTCGATGAGCAGTTCTTC.

This chain uses TRBV10-3 with TRBJ2-6; 8 bases map to TRBD2. The germline CDR1 and CDR2 sequences are ENHRY and SYGVKD. The junction had 10 bases not matched to a gene; V was cut back by 6 bases and J by 3 bases. The CDR3 spans 17 residues. The CDR3 nucleotides read TGTGCCATCAGCCGATTAGCGGGAAAAATTGGGGCCAACGTCCTGACTTTC. Protein product: CAISRLAGKIGANVLTF.

V is TRBV20-1 and J is TRBJ2-5; 9 nucleotides align to TRBD1. The DNA end lines up better with TRBJ2-7; the J call may be wrong. The CDR3 runs to 15 residues. Germline V gene lookup returns CDR1 DFQATT and CDR2 SNEGSKA (reference sequence). Written as DNA, the CDR3 is TGCAGTGCTAGGGGGAACAGGGGGCCGTTGTACGAGCAGTACTTC. Its protein product is CSARGNRGPLYEQYF.

This clonotype was picked up one time. The CDR3 nucleotides are TGTGCCAGCAGTCCGACCCGGGGACTAGCGGGAGCCAATGAGCAGTACTTC. Protein sequence: CASSPTRGLAGANEQYF. J is TRBJ2-5 and V is TRBV27; 14 bases agree with TRBD2. CDR3 length equals 17 residues. From germline, CDR1 is MNHEY and CDR2 SMNVEV (reference sequence). V dropped 5 bases and J dropped 11; count of bases not matched to a gene: 16.

The chain couples TRBV20-1 to TRBJ1-4, with D maybe TRBD1 (5 bases). V lost 5 bases and J lost 5, with 12 bases in between. Germline CDR1 is DFQATT and CDR2 is SNEGSKA (reference sequence). CDR3 length: 13 residues. The CDR3 here is CSASDSLNEKLFF. The CDR3 coding sequence is TGCAGTGCTTCTGACAGCCTAAATGAAAAACTGTTTTTT.

The gene calls are TRBV20-1 and TRBJ1-2; D might be TRBD1 (6 bases). Per the germline V gene, CDR1 is DFQATT and CDR2 is SNEGSKA (reference sequence). The CDR3 is made up of 17 amino acids. Trimming shortened V by 4 bases and J by 2 bases, and 23 bases separated the two germline ends. CDR3 region: CSATALTRQALNYGYTF. The CDR3 DNA reads TGCAGTGCTACGGCACTTACTCGACAGGCCTTAAACTATGGCTACACCTTC.

The rearrangement uses TRBV4-3 and TRBJ2-5; 8 bases match TRBD2. Germline V CDR1 and CDR2: LGHNA, YSLEER. The CDR3 has 17 residues. V lost 2 bases to trimming and J lost 1 base; unmatched junction nucleotides: 9. For the CDR3, the DNA is TGCGCCAGCAGCCAACAGTACAGCGGGGGTTTCCAAGAGACCCAGTACTTC. It translates to CASSQQYSGGFQETQYF.

This clonotype was counted only a few times. The chain is built from TRBV20-1 and TRBJ2-3; no firm D call. Trimming removed 7 bases from V and 3 bases from J, with 14 bases in between. The germline gives CDR1 DFQATT, CDR2 SNEGSKA (reference sequence). CDR3 size: 13 residues. CDR3 loop: CSVPITATDTQYF. The CDR3, as DNA: TGCAGTGTCCCCATCACGGCGACAGATACGCAGTATTTT.

The rearrangement links TRBV29-1 to TRBJ2-5, with a possible D match to TRBD2 (6 bases). Trimming removed 1 base at V and 7 bases at J, with 19 bases between. CDR3 size: 15 residues. Germline values: CDR1 SQVTM, CDR2 ANQGSEA. The CDR3 loop is CSVEGTGVPFGTQYF. DNA of the CDR3: TGCAGCGTTGAAGGCACGGGGGTACCCTTTGGGACCCAGTACTTC.

Comments on this clonotype: The junction departs from the called germline gene at one end, perhaps through a read error. The V and J genes are TRBV5-1 and TRBJ2-5, with 7 bases fitting TRBD2. The germline V gene encodes CDR1 SGHRS and CDR2 YFSETQ. The CDR3 is made up of 15 amino acids. CDR3: CASCFLSGTTETQYF. DNA for the CDR3: TGCGCCAGCTGCTTCCTTTCCGGGACTACAGAGACCCAGTACTTC.

The V gene is TRBV7-9, the J gene TRBJ2-1; the D call may be TRBD1 or TRBD2 (5 bases each). The CDR3 contains 13 residues. The germline V gene encodes CDR1 SEHNR and CDR2 FQNEAQ (reference sequence). The V gene lost 1 base and the J gene lost 8 bases, with 9 bases spanning the gap. The CDR3 region is CASSLGGTDEQFF. The CDR3 DNA reads as TGTGCCAGCAGCTTAGGAGGGACCGATGAGCAGTTCTTC.

The chain recombines TRBV20-1 with TRBJ2-7; 10 bases align to TRBD2. The ends lost 3 bases at V and 5 bases at J; junction bases unmatched: 13. This CDR3 comprises 16 residues. Germline values: CDR1 DFQATT, CDR2 SNEGSKA (reference sequence). CDR3 in amino acids: CSASAPELAGDDEQYF. The CDR3 coding sequence is TGCAGTGCTAGTGCACCCGAGCTAGCGGGAGATGACGAGCAGTACTTC.